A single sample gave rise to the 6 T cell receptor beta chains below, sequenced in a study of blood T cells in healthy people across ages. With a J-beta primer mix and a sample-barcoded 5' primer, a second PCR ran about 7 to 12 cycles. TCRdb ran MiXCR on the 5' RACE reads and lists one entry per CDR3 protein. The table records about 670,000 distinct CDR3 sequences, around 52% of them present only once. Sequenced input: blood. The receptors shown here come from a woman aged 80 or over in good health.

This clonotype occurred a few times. The CDR3 DNA sequence: TGTGCCAGCAGTTTAGCGTCAGGGCCCGGGGAGCTGTTTTTT. This encodes CASSLASGPGELFF. The gene calls are TRBV12-3 or TRBV12-4 and TRBJ2-2; D may be TRBD1 (5 bases). This CDR3 spans 14 amino acids. V shed 0 bases and J shed 6 bases, with 8 bases lying between them.

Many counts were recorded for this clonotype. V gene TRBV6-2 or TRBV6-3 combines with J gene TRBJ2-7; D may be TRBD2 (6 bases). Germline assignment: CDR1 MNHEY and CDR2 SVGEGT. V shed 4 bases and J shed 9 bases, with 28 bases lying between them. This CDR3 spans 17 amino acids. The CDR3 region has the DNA TGTGCCAGCAGTTCTTTACCGACAGCGGGTGCATCTAAGCGGCAGTACTTC. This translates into CASSSLPTAGASKRQYF.

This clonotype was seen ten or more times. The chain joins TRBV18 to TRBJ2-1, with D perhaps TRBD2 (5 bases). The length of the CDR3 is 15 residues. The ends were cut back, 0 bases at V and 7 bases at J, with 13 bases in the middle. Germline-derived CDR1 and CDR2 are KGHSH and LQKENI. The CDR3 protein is CASSPPNGDGNEQFF. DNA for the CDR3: TGTGCCAGCTCACCACCGAACGGGGATGGTAATGAGCAGTTCTTC.

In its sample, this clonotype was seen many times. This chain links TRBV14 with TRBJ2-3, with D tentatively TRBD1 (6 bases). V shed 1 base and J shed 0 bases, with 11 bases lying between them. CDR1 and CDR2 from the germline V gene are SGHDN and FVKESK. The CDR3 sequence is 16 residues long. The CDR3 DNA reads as TGTGCCAGCAGCCAAGGTACAGGGTTTAGCACAGATACGCAGTATTTT. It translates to CASSQGTGFSTDTQYF.

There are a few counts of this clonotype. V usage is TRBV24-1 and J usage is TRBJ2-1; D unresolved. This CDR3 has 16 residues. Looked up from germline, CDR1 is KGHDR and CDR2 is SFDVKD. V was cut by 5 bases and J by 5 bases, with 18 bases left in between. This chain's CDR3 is CATSGVSIAGNNEQFF. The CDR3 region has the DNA TGTGCCACCAGTGGGGTTAGCATCGCCGGTAACAATGAGCAGTTCTTC.

CDR3: CASTSGANEQFF. Here the CDR3 DNA reads TGTGCCAGTACTAGTGGGGCGAATGAGCAGTTCTTC. The genes are TRBV19 and TRBJ2-1, with D possibly TRBD1 on 5 matching bases. Per the germline V gene, CDR1 is LNHDA and CDR2 is SQIVND (reference sequence). Trimming removed 7 bases from V and 7 bases from J, with 11 bases in between. The CDR3 runs 12 residues.